These 24 T cell receptor beta chains were sequenced from one sample in a study of T-cell memory formation after mild COVID-19. In TCRdb, the 5' RACE reads were re-called with MiXCR into one record per CDR3 protein. Of about 400,000 distinct CDR3 sequences listed, less than 25% are singletons. Sequenced input: PBMCs or a T cell subset sorted from them (not recorded which). These receptors came from an adult woman who had mild COVID-19 (a few samples of this study predate the infection). Cell type and time point are not known.

The V call is TRBV11-2, the J call TRBJ2-5; D gene ambiguous. The CDR3 spans 15 residues. The germline V and J ends were trimmed by 3 bases and 5 bases, with 16 bases remaining between them. Looked up from germline, CDR1 is SGHAT and CDR2 is FQNNGV. In DNA, the CDR3 is TGTGCCAGCAGCTTGGCGTATCTACCAAGGGAGACCCAGTACTTC. This encodes CASSLAYLPRETQYF.

The chain has TRBV19 and TRBJ2-3, with D perhaps TRBD2 (5 bases). Trimming left V 3 bases short and J 0 bases short, with 16 bases between. Germline V gene sequence: CDR1 LNHDA, CDR2 SQIVND (reference sequence). The CDR3 has 17 residues. In DNA form, the CDR3 reads TGTGCCAGTAGTATTACTTACGGGGTTACTAGCACAGATACGCAGTATTTT. The encoded protein is CASSITYGVTSTDTQYF.

This clonotype was detected a few times. The V call is TRBV12-3 or TRBV12-4, the J call TRBJ1-1; D is ambiguous. V shed 5 bases and J shed 5 bases, with 6 bases lying between them. The CDR3 has 11 residues. The CDR3 region has the DNA TGTGCCAGCAGTATTCGGACTGAAGCTTTCTTT. Encoded protein: CASSIRTEAFF.

This clonotype occurred many times. The chain links TRBV5-6 to TRBJ2-2; D is undetermined. The CDR3 loop spans 15 amino acids. Looked up from germline, CDR1 is SGHDT and CDR2 is YYEEEE. Trimming removed 0 bases at V and 1 base at J, with 7 bases between. The CDR3 DNA reads as TGTGCCAGCAGCTTGGTCTACGGGAACACCGGGGAGCTGTTTTTT. Translation gives CASSLVYGNTGELFF.

In its sample, this clonotype was seen a few times. This CDR3 is CSVVGSNTGELFF. CDR3 in DNA: TGCAGCGTTGTGGGGTCAAACACCGGGGAGCTGTTTTTT. V and J are TRBV29-1 and TRBJ2-2; no clear D gene. Per germline, CDR1 SQVTM and CDR2 ANQGSEA. The germline V and J ends were trimmed by 4 bases and 2 bases, with 8 bases remaining between them. There are 13 residues in the CDR3.

The rearrangement uses TRBV5-1 and TRBJ2-3, with 9 bases matching TRBD2. Germline CDR1 is SGHRS and CDR2 is YFSETQ. V lost 0 bases to trimming and J lost 2 bases; unmatched junction nucleotides: 10. There are 18 residues in the CDR3. CDR3 DNA sequence: TGCGCCAGCAGCTTGGAGGGCGGCGCGGGGGGGCACACAGATACGCAGTATTTT. Protein sequence: CASSLEGGAGGHTDTQYF.

This clonotype has a handful of counts. This chain links TRBV3-1 with TRBJ2-7; no definite D call. The CDR3 sequence is 13 residues long. The V gene lost 5 bases and the J gene lost 2 bases, with 10 bases spanning the gap. Germline V CDR1 and CDR2: LGHDT, YNNKEL (reference sequence). CDR3 sequence reads: CASSTIRPYEQYF. The CDR3 region has the DNA TGTGCCAGCAGCACAATACGCCCCTACGAGCAGTACTTC.

V gene TRBV24-1 combines with J gene TRBJ2-1; 7 bases are a match to TRBD2. The CDR3 runs 16 residues. Germline V gene sequence: CDR1 KGHDR, CDR2 SFDVKD. V gave up 3 bases and J gave up 2 bases; unmatched junction bases: 6. The CDR3 region is CATSDDSSGAYNEQFF. The CDR3, as DNA: TGTGCCACCAGTGATGACTCTAGCGGAGCCTACAATGAGCAGTTCTTC.

This clonotype showed up just a few times. This chain links TRBV30 with TRBJ1-5, with 7 bases matching TRBD1. Germline V gene data show CDR1 as GTSNPN and CDR2 as SVGIG (reference sequence). V gave up 1 base and J gave up 7 bases; unmatched junction bases: 7. This CDR3 is built from 14 residues. The CDR3 DNA reads TGTGCCTGGAGTGGTCAGGGGGTAGCCCAGCCCCAGCATTTT. Its protein product is CAWSGQGVAQPQHF.

This clonotype came up a few times. In DNA, the CDR3 is TGCAGCGCCGGGACGAAGGACTACGAGCAGTACTTC. Amino acids: CSAGTKDYEQYF. This chain links TRBV29-1 with TRBJ2-7, with D possibly called TRBD1 or TRBD2 (5 bases each). This CDR3 is 12 amino acids long. In germline, CDR1 is SQVTM, CDR2 ANQGSEA. Trimming took off 7 bases at V and 3 bases at J, with 13 bases between the two ends.

The J gene is TRBJ1-1, the V gene TRBV5-1, with TRBD1 identical over 7 bases. CDR1 is SGHRS, CDR2 YFSETQ, per germline. The V and J ends lost 4 bases and 5 bases, in that order; junction bases with no gene match: 8. The CDR3 contains 14 residues. The CDR3 DNA reads TGCGCCAGCAGCCTGTACAGGGGAGATACTGAAGCTTTCTTT. As protein: CASSLYRGDTEAFF.

The chain recombines TRBV7-9 with TRBJ1-5, with D maybe TRBD1 (6 bases). The germline gives CDR1 SEHNR, CDR2 FQNEAQ (reference sequence). V gave up 2 bases and J gave up 4 bases, with 18 bases separating them. This CDR3 is 17 amino acids long. In DNA, the CDR3 is TGTGCCAGCAGCTTAAGCACGTCCGGAGGGGGTAATCAGCCCCAGCATTTT. Amino acid sequence: CASSLSTSGGGNQPQHF.

The chain links TRBV12-3 or TRBV12-4 to TRBJ1-1; 8 bases match TRBD1. CDR3 length: 15 residues. J lost 0 bases, V lost 6 bases, and 6 bases had no gene match. The CDR3 nucleotides are TGTGCCAGCAGCACGGACAGGGCCATGAACACTGAAGCTTTCTTT. Residues: CASSTDRAMNTEAFF.

The V call is TRBV5-1, the J call TRBJ1-2; perhaps TRBD1 as D (6 bases). This CDR3 is 18 amino acids long. V lost 0 bases and J 0 bases, leaving 18 bases between the germline ends. Germline V lookup: CDR1 SGHRS, CDR2 YFSETQ. CDR3 in DNA: TGCGCCAGCAGCTTGGAATCACCATCAGGGGCCTCTAACTATGGCTACACCTTC. As protein: CASSLESPSGASNYGYTF. Using reference TRBV5-1 and TRBJ1-2 for the parts outside the CDR3, the full variable domain is KAGVTQTPRYLIKTRGQQVTLSCSPISGHRSVSWYQQTPGQGLQFLFEYFSETQRNKGNFPGRFSGRQFSNSRSEMNVSTLELGDSALYLCASSLESPSGASNYGYTFGSGTRLTVV.

This clonotype occurred a few times. V usage is TRBV24-1 and J usage is TRBJ2-1; no definite D call. This CDR3 spans 13 amino acids. Deletions cut 1 base from V and 9 bases from J, with 9 bases between. Germline-derived CDR1 and CDR2 are KGHDR and SFDVKD. CDR3 in amino acids: CATSDFRQSEQFF. The CDR3, as DNA: TGTGCCACCAGTGATTTTCGGCAATCTGAGCAGTTCTTC.

A single count supports this clonotype. The chain uses TRBV5-6 and TRBJ2-5, with D possibly matching TRBD1 (6 bases). The V and J ends lost 4 bases and 5 bases respectively, with 36 bases between them. Per the germline V gene, CDR1 is SGHDT and CDR2 is YYEEEE. CDR3 length: 21 amino acids. The CDR3 loop is CASSRLEWGDGGDWSVETQYF. CDR3 sequence (DNA): TGTGCCAGCAGCCGGCTCGAATGGGGTGATGGGGGCGACTGGTCGGTTGAGACCCAGTACTTC.

This clonotype has a handful of counts. The chain employs TRBV11-1 and TRBJ2-1, with a possible D match to TRBD2 (6 bases). V lost 5 bases and J lost 6, with 11 bases in between. The germline V gene has CDR1 SGHAT and CDR2 FQDESV (reference sequence). The CDR3 totals 13 residues. CDR3 coding DNA: TGTGCCAGCAGCGCGGGGACGGTCAATGAGCAGTTCTTC. It encodes CASSAGTVNEQFF. The variable domain in full, with the rest retrieved from reference TRBV11-1 and TRBJ2-1, is EAEVAQSPRYKITEKSQAVAFWCDPISGHATLYWYRQILGQGPELLVQFQDESVVDDSQLPKDRFSAERLKGVDSTLKIQPAELGDSAMYLCASSAGTVNEQFFGPGTRLTVL.

This clonotype was recorded only once. J is TRBJ1-6 and V is TRBV20-1, with D possibly matching TRBD1 (6 bases). Germline values: CDR1 DFQATT, CDR2 SNEGSKA (reference sequence). The CDR3 spans 15 residues. The V end lost 0 bases, the J end lost 2 bases, and 8 bases lay between the germline ends. The CDR3 protein is CSAREQGAYNSPLHF. In DNA form, the CDR3 reads TGCAGTGCTAGAGAACAGGGTGCCTATAATTCACCCCTCCACTTT.

The DNA of the CDR3 is TGTGCCAGCAGCCAAGGGGCAGGGGGAACTAACTATGGCTACACCTTC. Its protein product is CASSQGAGGTNYGYTF. The chain joins TRBV4-2 to TRBJ1-2; TRBD1 aligns across 7 bases. J was trimmed by 0 bases and V by 1 base; bases with no gene match: 5. This CDR3 spans 16 amino acids. CDR1 and CDR2 (germline): LGHNA, YNFKEQ.

CDR3 sequence reads: CASSALLGLAYTDTQYF. In nucleotides, the CDR3 is TGTGCCAGCAGCGCGCTCCTTGGACTAGCCTACACAGATACGCAGTATTTT. This chain joins TRBV9 and TRBJ2-3; 8 bases agree with TRBD2. The trim removed 3 bases at V and 2 bases at J, leaving 11 bases unmatched. This CDR3 comprises 17 residues. Germline assignment: CDR1 SGDLS and CDR2 YYNGEE.

This chain links TRBV6-7 with TRBJ2-4; 8 bases fit TRBD1. TRBV6-7 is an ORF, and what it does is uncertain. The CDR3 covers 15 residues. V dropped 4 bases and J dropped 7; count of bases not matched to a gene: 9. Here the CDR3 DNA reads TGTGCCAGCAGTTTCCTCCTGGACAGGGTTAACATTCAGTACTTC. Its protein product is CASSFLLDRVNIQYF.

This clonotype was seen a few times. V is TRBV11-2 and J is TRBJ1-2; TRBD1 aligns across 7 bases. V was clipped by 2 bases and J by 7 bases; unmatched bases: 13. The CDR3 totals 16 residues. Germline V gives CDR1 SGHAT, CDR2 FQNNGV. The DNA for the CDR3 is TGTGCCAGCAGCTTATTCTTCCAGGGGGAGAGGAGTGGCTACACCTTC. Encoded protein: CASSLFFQGERSGYTF.

This sequence joins TRBV15 and TRBJ2-1; 12 bases agree with TRBD1. This CDR3 comprises 16 residues. CDR1 LNHNV and CDR2 YYDKDF come from the germline V gene (reference sequence). Unmatched junction bases numbered 6, after V lost 0 bases and J lost 9 bases. The CDR3 is CATSRDWGQGAGEQFF. The CDR3 DNA follows: TGTGCCACCAGCAGAGATTGGGGACAGGGGGCGGGTGAGCAGTTCTTC.

The gene calls are TRBV5-5 and TRBJ2-2; 7 bases are shared with TRBD2. Germline V CDR1 and CDR2: SGHKS, YYEKEE (reference sequence). The ends lost 3 bases at V and 10 bases at J; junction bases unmatched: 21. This CDR3 is 18 amino acids long. The CDR3 DNA reads TGTGCCAGCAGCTCGCCGACCACTGGACTAGTGGTCGGCGAGGAGCTGTTTTTT. Amino acid sequence: CASSSPTTGLVVGEELFF.